This T cell receptor beta chain was captured by sequencing in a study of regulatory T cells in long-lasting Graves disease. Study-level information: Positive TSH receptor antibodies alongside over 5 years of antithyroid drugs were what marked Graves' disease as persistent. Whole-study results and caveats: Analyses excluded thyroid tissue, covering peripheral blood alone.

Time point noted: persistent/refractory GD, antithyroid drugs over 5 years with positive TRAb. From RNA extracted from PBMCs, the TCR library was made. Each of the patients was recruited from an endocrinology department situated in Xi'an, China. The germline gives CDR1 SGHAT, CDR2 FQNNGV. This CDR3 is 16 amino acids long. Germline trimming cut 5 bases from V and 0 bases from J; bases unmatched to any gene: 6. This clonotype has at least ten counts. Its target is unknown. Building of the TCR beta libraries involved iRepertoire HTBI primers and Arm-PCR of CDR3 regions. TCRdb passed the multiplex PCR reads through MiXCR, listing each CDR3 protein once. The sample has over 300,000 distinct CDR3 sequences; roughly 21% are singletons.

The chain uses TRBV11-2 and TRBJ2-2; 7 positions match TRBD2. Sequences were derived from peripheral blood mononuclear cells (PBMCs), sampled when the disease was refractory, from a patient treated with antithyroid drugs. The origin of this receptor is a female donor with Graves disease. In DNA, the CDR3 is TGTGCCAGCAGCCCCCGCGGGGGTACGAACACCGGGGAGCTGTTTTTT. Residues: CASSPRGGTNTGELFF.